Given below is one T cell receptor beta chain in context. Its antigen remains unknown. This record belongs to a study of cytomegalovirus exposure and HLA in healthy donors. Findings and caveats of the study: Fewer than 20,000 TCR beta sequences were associated with HLA alleles at 0.05 false discovery rate in a later analysis.

PCR was performed using 60 Vbeta and 13 Jbeta primers. TCRdb's copy holds only in-frame clones and misses some; the assay was immunoSEQ multiplex PCR. This table has around 200,000 clones, around 89% appearing once. The germline gives CDR1 MGHRA, CDR2 YSYEKL. This CDR3 comprises 14 residues. V was trimmed by 0 bases and J by 0 bases, leaving 6 bases between them. The chain combines TRBV4-1 with TRBJ2-7, with D perhaps matching TRBD2 (5 bases). The receptor was isolated from a young woman in good health and CMV-seronegative. Sequenced material: PBMCs. CDR3 in DNA: TGCGCCAGCAGCCAAGACCGGGGCTCCTACGAGCAGTACTTC. This encodes CASSQDRGSYEQYF.